The sequence of this TCR beta chain was determined in a study of T cells in Graves' hyperthyroidism and ophthalmopathy. Study-wide points: It was a median approximately 7.1 months before onset that the model predicted ophthalmopathy. Also found in blood were most expanded thyroid clonotypes above 0.001.

The germline CDR1 and CDR2 sequences are SGHTA and FQGTGA. The CDR3 is 13 residues long. V lost 3 bases and J lost 6, with 12 bases in between. Newly diagnosed hyperthyroidism patients aged 18 to 65 years had disease lasting under 2 months. Each 10 ml fresh peripheral blood draw supplied the PBMCs. Researchers took RNA transcripts and amplified the TCR beta CDR3 regions from them. With the HTBI primer set, the TCR CDR3 went through a first round of RT-PCR. TCRdb re-called the multiplex PCR reads with MiXCR, one entry per CDR3 protein. Here the sample spans approximately 400,000 distinct CDR3 sequences, approximately 15% being singletons. This clonotype was recorded many times. Antigen: not known.

The V call is TRBV7-3, the J call TRBJ2-7; D unresolved. The receptor comes from a woman under 30 with Graves' hyperthyroidism. The sequencing sample was made of blood. CDR3 region: CASSFTFRGEQYF. DNA for the CDR3: TGTGCCAGCAGCTTCACCTTCAGAGGCGAGCAGTACTTC.